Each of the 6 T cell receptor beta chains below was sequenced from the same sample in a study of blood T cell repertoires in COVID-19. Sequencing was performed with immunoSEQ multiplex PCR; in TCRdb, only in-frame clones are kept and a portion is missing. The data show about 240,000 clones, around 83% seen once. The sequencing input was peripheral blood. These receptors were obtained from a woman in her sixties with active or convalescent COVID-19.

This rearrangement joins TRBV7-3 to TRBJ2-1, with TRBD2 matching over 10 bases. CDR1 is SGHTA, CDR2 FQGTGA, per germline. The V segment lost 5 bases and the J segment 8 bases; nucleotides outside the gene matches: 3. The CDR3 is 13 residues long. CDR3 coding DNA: TGTGCCAGCAGCAGCGGGGGGGCCTATGAGCAGTTCTTC. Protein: CASSSGGAYEQFF.

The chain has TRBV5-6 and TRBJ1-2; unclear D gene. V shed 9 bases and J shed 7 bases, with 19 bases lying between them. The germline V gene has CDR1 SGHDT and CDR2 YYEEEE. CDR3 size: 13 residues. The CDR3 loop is CATARSGVGGYTF. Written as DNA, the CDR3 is TGTGCCACCGCTCGATCGGGTGTTGGTGGCTACACCTTC. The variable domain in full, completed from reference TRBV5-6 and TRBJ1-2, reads DAGVTQSPTHLIKTRGQQVTLRCSPKSGHDTVSWYQQALGQGPQFIFQYYEEEERQRGNFPDRFSGHQFPNYSSELNVNALLLGDSALYLCATARSGVGGYTFGSGTRLTVV.

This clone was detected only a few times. This chain's CDR3 is CASSPDRGGGYTF. Written as DNA, the CDR3 is TGTGCCAGCAGCCCGGACAGGGGGGGTGGCTACACCTTC. This chain uses TRBV5-5 with TRBJ1-2, with 10 positions matching TRBD1. CDR3 length equals 13 residues. The germline V gene encodes CDR1 SGHKS and CDR2 YYEKEE (reference sequence). After removal of 4 bases from V and 7 bases from J, the junction contained 4 bases not matched to a gene.

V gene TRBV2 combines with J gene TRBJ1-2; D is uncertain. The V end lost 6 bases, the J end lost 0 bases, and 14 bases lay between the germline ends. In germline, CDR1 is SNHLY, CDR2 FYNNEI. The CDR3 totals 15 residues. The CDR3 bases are TGTGCCAGCAGCGTTGAACTTAATCCTAACTATGGCTACACCTTC. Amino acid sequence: CASSVELNPNYGYTF.

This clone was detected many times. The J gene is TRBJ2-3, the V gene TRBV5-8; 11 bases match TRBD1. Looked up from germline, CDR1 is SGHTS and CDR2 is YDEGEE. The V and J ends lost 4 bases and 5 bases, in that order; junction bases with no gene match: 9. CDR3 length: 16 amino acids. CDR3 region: CASSLLDRGLRDTQYF. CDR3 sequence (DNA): TGTGCCAGCAGCCTCCTGGACAGGGGGCTTAGAGATACGCAGTATTTT.

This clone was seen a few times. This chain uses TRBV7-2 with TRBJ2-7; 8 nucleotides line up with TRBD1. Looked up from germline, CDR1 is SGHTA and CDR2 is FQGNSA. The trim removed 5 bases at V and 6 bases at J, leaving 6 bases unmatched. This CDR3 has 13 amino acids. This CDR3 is CASSVQGAGEQYF. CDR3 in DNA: TGTGCCAGCAGCGTTCAGGGGGCAGGCGAGCAGTACTTC.